The clone carrying this T cell receptor beta chain has a handful of counts. Seattle-derived patients entered the study during active infection and were followed longitudinally. CDR3 length: 15 amino acids. CDR1 is LNHDA and CDR2 is SQIVND in the germline V gene (reference sequence). J was trimmed by 7 bases and V by 6 bases; bases with no gene match: 8. The sample originates from a study of blood T cell repertoires in COVID-19. About the study: Sites in the United States, Italy and Spain provided acute and convalescent COVID-19 samples.

Per the original data handling: Counts of nucleated cells, estimated from reference gene primer amplification, were obtained. Produced via immunoSEQ multiplex PCR; TCRdb's table is partial and in-frame only. V, J and clone size were drawn from that table, and D and trimming were deduced from the DNA. The sample yields around 310,000 clones, nearly 90% seen once. The source is a woman in her thirties or forties with COVID-19, enrolled during active disease. The V call is TRBV19, the J call TRBJ1-6; 8 bases line up with TRBD1. The material sequenced was peripheral blood. The CDR3 sequence: CASRDSWTGNSPLHF. CDR3 coding DNA: TGTGCCAGTAGGGATTCGTGGACAGGGAATTCACCCCTCCACTTT.